This T cell receptor (beta chain) comes out of a study of CD8 T cells in ankylosing spondylitis. The study's findings and limits: Ankylosing spondylitis blood appeared to carry a characteristic TCR beta motif of roughly eight highly homologous variants. Disease-linked clones had a CD8+ phenotype and relatively low frequency in peripheral blood. Researchers reportedly found disease-linked clones significantly enriched in matched ankylosing spondylitis synovial fluid.

The V end was cut by 1 base, the J end by 4 bases, with 20 bases between. Germline V gene lookup returns CDR1 DFQATT and CDR2 SNEGSKA (reference sequence). The CDR3 covers 17 residues. In regard to this clonotype: Its matching antigen is unknown.

As the method for making TCR beta libraries, quantitative 5'-RACE with molecular barcodes was used. Using its own MiXCR run on the 5' RACE reads, TCRdb lists one record per CDR3 protein. The sample lists 250,000 to 400,000 distinct CDR3 sequences, more than 9% seen once, with roughly 9.2% in the top ten. The chain employs TRBV20-1 and TRBJ2-1, with D possibly TRBD2 on 5 matching bases. Sequenced material: blood, either unsorted or a sorted T cell fraction (not recorded which). The sequence came from a female donor with ankylosing spondylitis or in good health (not recorded which). In nucleotides, the CDR3 is TGCAGTGCTAGAGTCTCGGGGTCCCGGTTAGGTTACAATGAGCAGTTCTTC. Amino acids: CSARVSGSRLGYNEQFF.